These 3 T cell receptor beta chains were all obtained from the same sample, sequenced in a study of T and B cells in COVID-19 patients. TRB rearrangements were amplified by multiplex PCR with BIOMED2 TRB-A/B primers. Via MiXCR, TCRdb re-called the multiplex PCR reads, giving one row per CDR3 protein. The data show approximately 9,500 distinct CDR3 sequences, approximately 27% seen once. Each TRB amplification used about 250-550 ng of genomic DNA from blood. Sequencing was done on a sample of blood. Receptor source: a human donor who had recovered from COVID-19.

In this sample, this clonotype turned up a few times. V gene TRBV27 combines with J gene TRBJ2-2; unclear D gene. Deletions cut 7 bases from V and 6 bases from J, with 12 bases between. This CDR3 is built from 13 residues. From germline, CDR1 is MNHEY and CDR2 SMNVEV (reference sequence). CDR3 nucleotide sequence: TGTGCCAGCAATCGAAAAAGTTCCGGGGAGCTGTTTTTT. Protein: CASNRKSSGELFF.

V is TRBV7-2 and J is TRBJ2-1; D remains ambiguous. CDR3 length equals 14 residues. The germline CDR1 and CDR2 sequences are SGHTA and FQGNSA. Trimming cost V 2 bases and J 14 bases, with 19 bases left between them. CDR3 amino acids: CASSLTLDRVPEFF. CDR3 coding DNA: TGTGCCAGCAGCTTAACTTTGGACCGGGTACCGGAGTTCTTC.

This clonotype was seen a handful of times. This chain joins TRBV19 and TRBJ1-5; D is unresolved. V lost 3 bases and J 4 bases, leaving 13 bases between the germline ends. Looked up from germline, CDR1 is LNHDA and CDR2 is SQIVND (reference sequence). CDR3 length: 15 residues. CDR3: CASSINFRVNQPQHF. DNA of the CDR3: TGTGCCAGTAGTATCAATTTTCGGGTTAATCAGCCCCAGCATTTT.